What follows describes a single TCR beta chain. The specificity of this receptor is unknown. Base-call qualities are not available, and no considerably larger clone is one nucleotide away. V is cut by 5 bases and J by 1 base, and the space between the germline ends is 11 bases. The CDR3 contains 13 residues, cysteine and phenylalanine counted. Solely the CDR3 DNA is kept, with 39 bases framed from the first base. For CDR1 and CDR2, the germline V gene (reference sequence) lists GTSNPN and SVGIG. Sequencing relied on an Illumina HiSeq 1500. The raw public data were reprocessed by TCRdb itself: fastp quality trimming at Q25, MiXCR clonotype calling, in-frame beta chains only. Each record represents a unique CDR3 protein, reported with the most common genes and DNA among its rows. The sample data list approximately 320,000 distinct CDR3 sequences, and over 7.5% of these were observed just once. The biggest ten clones account for roughly 4.5% of the sample.

The data are from a study of T cell repertoires in cytomegalovirus infection (dated by TCRdb to between 2019 and 2020). With regard to the full study: Donor HLA type was relevant to the analysis, because carriage of CMV infection together with the matching HLA type was indicated by public TCR beta signatures. General conclusions and limits of the study: The ex vivo response was dominated by HLA-C-restricted CMV-specific TCR beta clonotypes, which also provided the single most frequent clonotype in two of eight donors. In both this cohort and an independent roughly 350-donor cohort, the cumulative frequency of public TCR beta family members distinguished carriers of CMV infection plus the relevant HLA type.

This clonotype originated in a human donor in good health (CMV status not recorded). Some clones in this sample may be carry-over from other donors' samples. This sequence uses TRBV30 and TRBJ1-1; TRBD1 could be the D gene, as 5 bases match. The sequenced sample consisted of PBMCs. The sequenced DNA is TGTGCCTGGGTGGGACGGCGGAACACTGAAGCTTTCTTT. It encodes CAWVGRRNTEAFF.